Shown below are 8 T cell receptor beta chains from a single sample sequenced in a study of glioma-infiltrating T cells after dendritic cell vaccination. Time point specified: after dendritic cell vaccination, including at tumor progression/relapse. Data came from immunoSEQ multiplex PCR; TCRdb stores just in-frame clones and leaves some out. The profile shows 85,000 to 100,000 clones, approximately 80% of them singletons. The sample was blood, taken after dendritic cell vaccination. These receptors originate from a human donor with glioblastoma.

This clone turned up a few times. The chain joins TRBV6-5 to TRBJ1-4; 10 bases fit TRBD1. Unmatched junction bases numbered 7, after V lost 5 bases and J lost 10 bases. This CDR3 has 14 amino acids. Germline CDR1 reads MNHEY; CDR2 reads SVGAGI. The CDR3 is CASSGDRGQRKLFF. The DNA of the CDR3 is TGTGCCAGCAGTGGTGACAGGGGGCAAAGAAAACTGTTTTTT.

The J gene is TRBJ1-2, the V gene TRBV6-1; D ambiguous. This CDR3 region has 15 residues. Trimming cost V 2 bases and J 0 bases, with 10 bases left between them. Germline CDR1 MNHNS, CDR2 SASEGT. The CDR3, as DNA: TGTGCCAGCAGTGAATACGGGGAGGCTAACTATGGCTACACCTTC. The encoded protein is CASSEYGEANYGYTF.

The chain couples TRBV10-1 to TRBJ2-5; tentatively, D is TRBD1 (5 bases). Germline CDR1 is WNHNN and CDR2 is SYGVQD (reference sequence). This CDR3 region has 15 residues. Trimming pared 0 bases from V and 5 bases from J, leaving 13 bases between. For the CDR3, the DNA is TGCGCCAGCAGTGAGTCGACTGGGGCATCGGAGACCCAGTACTTC. Its translation: CASSESTGASETQYF.

V is TRBV4-1 and J is TRBJ1-6; 9 positions agree with TRBD1. Germline V gives CDR1 MGHRA, CDR2 YSYEKL. Germline trimming cut 0 bases from V and 11 bases from J; bases unmatched to any gene: 5. The CDR3 covers 15 residues. This CDR3 reads CASSQEGQGFTPLHF. Here the CDR3 DNA reads TGCGCCAGCAGCCAAGAGGGACAGGGCTTCACACCCCTCCACTTT.

This rearrangement joins TRBV5-1 to TRBJ1-1; D uncertain. Trimming took off 4 bases at V and 0 bases at J, with 10 bases between the two ends. The CDR3 runs to 14 residues. CDR1 is SGHRS, CDR2 YFSETQ, per germline. DNA for the CDR3: TGCGCCAGCAGCCCCGAACAGCTGAACACTGAAGCTTTCTTT. Its translation is CASSPEQLNTEAFF.

The chain is built from TRBV7-2 and TRBJ2-2; TRBD1 matches at 7 bases. Germline-derived CDR1 and CDR2 are SGHTA and FQGNSA. J gave up 3 bases and V 3 bases, and 7 bases lay outside the gene matches. The CDR3 contains 16 residues. The CDR3 reads CASSLTGLIYTGELFF. CDR3 nucleotide sequence: TGTGCCAGCAGCTTGACAGGGCTAATTTACACCGGGGAGCTGTTTTTT.

The V call is TRBV5-4, the J call TRBJ2-5, with 8 bases matching TRBD2. Germline loops: CDR1 SGHNT, CDR2 YYREEE (reference sequence). The CDR3 extends over 18 amino acids. Trimming removed 0 bases from V and 5 bases from J; junction bases left unmatched: 15. Written as DNA, the CDR3 is TGTGCCAGCAGCTTGGGCTTCCAGCGAAGCCCGGGGGGGGAGACCCAGTACTTC. Protein sequence: CASSLGFQRSPGGETQYF.

The genes are TRBV15 and TRBJ1-5; TRBD1 aligns across 11 bases. Germline CDR1 and CDR2: LNHNV and YYDKDF (reference sequence). This CDR3 region has 17 residues. The J segment lost 6 bases and the V segment lost 2 bases, leaving 9 bases of the junction unmatched. CDR3 nucleotide sequence: TGTGCCACCAGCAGATGGCCGGGACAGGGGGTGAGTCAGCCCCAGCATTTT. It translates to CATSRWPGQGVSQPQHF.